This TCR beta chain was sequenced in a study of T cells in women clearing cervical HPV infection. V was pared by 6 bases and J by 3 bases, with 6 bases of the junction left unmatched. This CDR3 has 13 amino acids. CDR1 and CDR2 (germline): DFQATT, SNEGSKA (reference sequence). Remarks on this clone: The sequenced fragment ends 3 residues before the CDR3 boundary, so the rest is inferred from the germline J gene.

Sequenced by immunoSEQ multiplex PCR; TCRdb stores in-frame clones only, minus some. With around 39,000 clones in the sample, the ten largest clones hold roughly 1.6%. V is TRBV20-1 and J is TRBJ1-2, with 8 bases lining up with TRBD1. This sequence originates from a woman aged 18 to 75 with a cervical HPV16 infection that either progressed to CIN3+ or cleared (not recorded which). Material: blood buffy coat. This CDR3 is CSAPTGDYYGYTF. The CDR3 DNA, read in part, is TGCAGTGCCCCGACAGGGGATTACTATGGC.